A selection of T cell receptor beta chains follows, all from one sample in a study of blood T cells in healthy people across ages. TCRdb redid the calling of the 5' RACE reads with MiXCR, one entry per CDR3 protein. Found here are about 1.6 million distinct CDR3 sequences, roughly 32% of them singletons; the top ten hold around 11%. Sequences were obtained from blood. These receptors came from a woman in her 30s in good health. Each CDR3 is given with its conserved first and last residue. A D gene is named only where the DNA matches it firmly.

d_call,j_call,v_call,cdr3_aa
TRBD1,TRBJ1-1,TRBV9,CASRETGGSAEAFF
TRBD1,TRBJ2-3,TRBV11-2,CASSWGTGADTQYF
TRBD1,TRBJ1-1,TRBV9,CASSAGTGSPGTEAFF
NA,TRBJ1-1,TRBV20-1,CSVRDWSGVNTEAFF
TRBD2,TRBJ2-7,TRBV27,CASSPQGGTSVLSYEQYF
NA,TRBJ1-1,TRBV6-1,CASSEGGITEAFF
NA,TRBJ2-5,TRBV5-1,CASSSQGARGETQYF
NA,TRBJ2-6,TRBV20-1,CSARSGANVLTF
TRBD2,TRBJ2-1,TRBV9,CASSAGTSEDNEQFF
TRBD1,TRBJ2-7,TRBV20-1,CSARQGATYERYF
NA,TRBJ2-1,TRBV6-1,CASTEDEQFF
NA,TRBJ2-4,TRBV7-3,CASSPAGLGDEQYF
NA,TRBJ2-5,TRBV9,CASSVEFGGETQYF
TRBD1,TRBJ1-6,TRBV7-9,CASSLAGQNSPLHF
NA,TRBJ2-7,TRBV5-1,CASRGLDEQYF
NA,TRBJ1-6,TRBV6-1,CASSETRGQRSPLHF
TRBD2,TRBJ2-7,TRBV27,CASKTSGRLSYEQYF
NA,TRBJ2-7,TRBV11-2,CASSLVTPDEQYF
NA,TRBJ1-5,TRBV20-1,CSVGSRSLNRPQHF
NA,TRBJ2-3,TRBV3-1,CASSSMARGAKDTQYF
NA,TRBJ1-2,TRBV25-1,CASSESGDTNYGYTF
TRBD1,TRBJ2-1,TRBV5-1,CASTENVQGINEQFF
NA,TRBJ2-3,TRBV9,CASSVAGRDSTDTQYF
TRBD1,TRBJ2-5,TRBV6-6,CASSYGGQVGETQYF
NA,TRBJ2-7,TRBV4-1,CASSRETGVLYEQYF
TRBD1,TRBJ2-5,TRBV2,CASTKSGQGRLETQYF
NA,TRBJ1-6,TRBV29-1,CSVLITSDSPLHF